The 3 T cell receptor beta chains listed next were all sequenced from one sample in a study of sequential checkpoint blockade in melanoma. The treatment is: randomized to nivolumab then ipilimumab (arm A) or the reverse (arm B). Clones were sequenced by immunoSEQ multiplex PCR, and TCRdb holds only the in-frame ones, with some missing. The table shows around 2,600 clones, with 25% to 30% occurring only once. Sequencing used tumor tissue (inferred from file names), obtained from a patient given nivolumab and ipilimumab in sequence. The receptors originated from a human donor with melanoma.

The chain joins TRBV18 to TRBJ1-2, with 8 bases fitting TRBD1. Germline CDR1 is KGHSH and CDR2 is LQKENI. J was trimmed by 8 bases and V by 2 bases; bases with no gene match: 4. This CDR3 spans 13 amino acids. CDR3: CASSPETGVGYTF. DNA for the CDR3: TGTGCCAGCTCACCAGAGACAGGGGTCGGCTACACCTTC.

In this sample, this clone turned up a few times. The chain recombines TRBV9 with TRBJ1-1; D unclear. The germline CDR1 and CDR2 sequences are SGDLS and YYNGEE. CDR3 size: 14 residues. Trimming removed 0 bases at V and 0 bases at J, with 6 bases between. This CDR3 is CASSVGGMNTEAFF. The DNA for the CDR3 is TGTGCCAGCAGCGTAGGCGGTATGAACACTGAAGCTTTCTTT.

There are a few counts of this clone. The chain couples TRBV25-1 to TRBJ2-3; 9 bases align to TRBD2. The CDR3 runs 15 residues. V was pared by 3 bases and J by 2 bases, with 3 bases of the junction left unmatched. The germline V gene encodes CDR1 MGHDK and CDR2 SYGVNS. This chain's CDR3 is CASSDGGRATDTQYF. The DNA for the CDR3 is TGTGCCAGCAGTGACGGCGGGAGGGCCACAGATACGCAGTATTTT.